The 9 T cell receptor beta chains presented below share a single source sample, sequenced in a study of Graves' ophthalmopathy and Graves' hyperthyroidism. Transcripts of RNA were the source for amplifying TCR beta CDR3 regions. The first round was an RT-PCR with HTBI primers, and the second round was a multiplex PCR. TCRdb passed the multiplex PCR reads through MiXCR, listing each CDR3 protein once. This table has roughly 480,000 distinct CDR3 sequences, approximately 14% appearing once. Specimen: blood. Every receptor here comes from a woman aged 25 to 39 with Graves' ophthalmopathy.

Concerning this clonotype: A much larger clone lies a single base off, so this may be a read error. V gene TRBV6-1 combines with J gene TRBJ2-7; TRBD2 matches at 7 bases. The CDR3 extends over 14 amino acids. Germline V gene lookup returns CDR1 MNHNS and CDR2 SASEGT. J lost 5 bases, V lost 5 bases, and 9 bases had no gene match. The chain's CDR3 is CASSISGRADEQYF. CDR3 sequence (DNA): TGTGCCAGCAGTATTAGCGGGCGGGCCGACGAGCAGTACTTC.

The genes are TRBV6-2 or TRBV6-3 and TRBJ1-1, with a weak D call TRBD1 (5 bases). This CDR3 region has 14 residues. The V gene's germline CDR1 is MNHEY and CDR2 SVGEGT. The CDR3 DNA is TGTGCTAGCCGAGCTTGGGGGACCAACACTGAAGCTTTCTTT. Protein sequence: CASRAWGTNTEAFF.

This clonotype was observed at least ten times. The rearrangement uses TRBV6-1 and TRBJ1-5; D gene uncertain. This CDR3 has 15 amino acids. Per the germline V gene, CDR1 is MNHNS and CDR2 is SASEGT. Trimming removed 0 bases at V and 0 bases at J, with 6 bases between. CDR3 in DNA: TGTGCCAGCAGTGAAGCCAAGAATAGCAATCAGCCCCAGCATTTT. Amino acids: CASSEAKNSNQPQHF.

This clonotype showed up many times. The chain recombines TRBV12-3 or TRBV12-4 with TRBJ1-5; 9 positions match TRBD1. The ends lost 6 bases at V and 5 bases at J; junction bases unmatched: 2. The CDR3 sequence is 13 residues long. CDR3 nucleotides: TGTGCCAGCAGCCGGACAGGGGATCAGCCCCAGCATTTT. It encodes CASSRTGDQPQHF.

This chain links TRBV18 with TRBJ1-1, with D unclear. The CDR3 loop spans 16 amino acids. The germline gives CDR1 KGHSH, CDR2 LQKENI. Deletions cut 0 bases from V and 1 base from J, with 12 bases between. The CDR3 sequence is CASSPPSRAQNTEAFF. The CDR3, as DNA: TGTGCCAGCTCACCACCTTCCCGGGCACAGAACACTGAAGCTTTCTTT.

This clonotype was seen ten or more times. The V and J genes are TRBV28 and TRBJ2-5; 13 bases agree with TRBD2. The CDR3 is 15 residues long. Trimming took 8 bases from V and 4 from J; bases not matched to a gene: 7. Looked up from germline, CDR1 is MDHEN and CDR2 is SYDVKM. For the CDR3, the DNA is TGTGCCAGCCTTCTACTAGCGGGGGGGAGAGAGACCCAGTACTTC. It codes for CASLLLAGGRETQYF. Filled out from reference TRBV28 and TRBJ2-5, the complete variable domain reads DVKVTQSSRYLVKRTGEKVFLECVQDMDHENMFWYRQDPGLGLRLIYFSYDVKMKEKGDIPEGYSVSREKKERFSLILESASTNQTSMYLCASLLLAGGRETQYFGPGTRLLVL.

The chain links TRBV5-1 to TRBJ1-1; D is possibly TRBD1 (5 bases). V was pared by 3 bases and J by 4 bases, with 10 bases between. The CDR3 runs 13 residues. CDR1 and CDR2 from the germline V gene are SGHRS and YFSETQ. The CDR3 sequence is CASSSNGGTEAFF. As DNA, the CDR3 is TGCGCCAGCAGCTCAAACGGGGGCACTGAAGCTTTCTTT.

This clonotype was counted many times. The chain carries TRBV2 and TRBJ1-1, with a possible D match to TRBD1 (5 bases). Trimming stripped 3 bases from V and 5 bases from J, with 10 bases between. Germline assignment: CDR1 SNHLY and CDR2 FYNNEI. The length of the CDR3 is 13 residues. This CDR3 reads CASSEGGYTEAFF. As DNA, the CDR3 is TGTGCCAGCAGTGAGGGGGGTTATACTGAAGCTTTCTTT.

Ten or more counts support this clonotype. The chain joins TRBV20-1 to TRBJ2-3; TRBD2 agrees at 7 bases. The CDR3 runs to 15 residues. J gave up 4 bases and V 5 bases, and 12 bases lay outside the gene matches. Germline V gene lookup returns CDR1 DFQATT and CDR2 SNEGSKA (reference sequence). The CDR3 DNA sequence: TGCAGTGCTGGCCGCGGCGGGAGTATCGCAGATACGCAGTATTTT. It codes for CSAGRGGSIADTQYF.